What follows are 18 T cell receptor beta chains derived from one specimen sequenced in a study of T cell changes during pregnancy in multiple sclerosis. Assay: immunoSEQ multiplex PCR; the TCRdb copy retains only in-frame clones and omits some. The table has approximately 89,000 clones, roughly 93% seen once. The sample consisted of peripheral blood, taken in the third trimester of pregnancy. The source of these receptors is a female donor with multiple sclerosis, enrolled in a pregnancy study.

J is TRBJ2-2 and V is TRBV7-3; 9 nucleotides agree with TRBD1. CDR1 SGHTA and CDR2 FQGTGA come from the germline V gene. This CDR3 has 16 amino acids. V lost 6 bases, J lost 0 bases, and 5 bases stayed unmatched. The CDR3 DNA sequence: TGTGCCAGCAGGGAGACAGGGGGAACGAACACCGGGGAGCTGTTTTTT. Translated, it gives CASRETGGTNTGELFF.

The chain couples TRBV7-3 to TRBJ1-4, with D uncertain. The germline gives CDR1 SGHTA, CDR2 FQGTGA. The V gene lost 5 bases and the J gene lost 2 bases, with 24 bases spanning the gap. The CDR3 has 19 residues. The CDR3 spells CASSPQEWEINTTNEKLFF. The CDR3 coding sequence is TGTGCCAGCAGCCCTCAGGAGTGGGAGATCAATACCACTAATGAAAAACTGTTTTTT.

The rearrangement links TRBV6-1 to TRBJ1-2; possibly TRBD1 for D (5 bases). Trimming took 0 bases from V and 1 from J, leaving 15 bases between them. CDR1 is MNHNS, CDR2 SASEGT, per germline. The CDR3 sequence is 17 residues long. The CDR3: CASSEALGGTRNYGYTF. Written as DNA, the CDR3 is TGTGCCAGCAGTGAAGCGCTCGGGGGTACCCGTAACTATGGCTACACCTTC.

V usage is TRBV27 and J usage is TRBJ1-3; D may be TRBD1 (6 bases). V shed 4 bases and J shed 7 bases, with 20 bases lying between them. This CDR3 region has 16 residues. The germline gives CDR1 MNHEY, CDR2 SMNVEV (reference sequence). CDR3 in amino acids: CASSSVGEGVRNTIYF. The CDR3 DNA sequence: TGTGCCAGCAGTTCGGTTGGAGAGGGGGTCCGGAACACCATATATTTT.

V and J are TRBV18 and TRBJ1-2; weak D call: TRBD1 (5 bases). The V end was cut by 6 bases, the J end by 11 bases, with 16 bases between. Per germline, CDR1 KGHSH and CDR2 LQKENI. This CDR3 is 12 amino acids long. The chain's CDR3 is CASSLRQGKYTF. Written as DNA, the CDR3 is TGTGCCAGCTCCCTGCGGCAGGGAAAGTACACCTTC.

V usage is TRBV18 and J usage is TRBJ1-1, with D hard to call. V lost 3 bases and J 2 bases, leaving 10 bases between the germline ends. The germline V gene encodes CDR1 KGHSH and CDR2 LQKENI. This CDR3 is built from 14 residues. For the CDR3, the DNA is TGTGCCAGCTCACCCGGAGGGCGAAACACTGAAGCTTTCTTT. It specifies CASSPGGRNTEAFF.

The chain is built from TRBV30 and TRBJ1-5; D remains unclear. The CDR3 spans 16 residues. In germline, CDR1 is GTSNPN, CDR2 SVGIG (reference sequence). Trimming removed 4 bases from V and 0 bases from J, with 16 bases in between. In DNA form, the CDR3 reads TGTGCCTGGAACACAGCCAGTCCTCCTAGCAATCAGCCCCAGCATTTT. This encodes CAWNTASPPSNQPQHF.

This clone was detected once. The chain joins TRBV15 to TRBJ2-5; D is possibly TRBD1 (5 bases). There are 16 residues in the CDR3. Trimming removed 0 bases from V and 4 bases from J, with 15 bases in between. Germline CDR1 reads LNHNV; CDR2 reads YYDKDF (reference sequence). The CDR3 spells CATSRDNPRVGETQYF. The CDR3 DNA sequence: TGTGCCACCAGCAGAGATAATCCCAGGGTGGGAGAGACCCAGTACTTC. Full variable domain (missing parts from reference TRBV15 and TRBJ2-5): DAMVIQNPRYQVTQFGKPVTLSCSQTLNHNVMYWYQQKSSQAPKLLFHYYDKDFNNEADTPDNFQSRRPNTSFCFLDIRSPGLGDTAMYLCATSRDNPRVGETQYFGPGTRLLVL.

This CDR3 is CASSQGLAGTYEQYF. Written as DNA, the CDR3 is TGCGCCAGCAGCCAAGGACTAGCGGGAACCTACGAGCAGTACTTC. The chain has TRBV5-1 and TRBJ2-7; 12 bases agree with TRBD2. V lost 4 bases, J lost 2 bases, and 4 bases stayed unmatched. Germline assignment: CDR1 SGHRS and CDR2 YFSETQ. The CDR3 extends over 15 amino acids.

This chain uses TRBV27 with TRBJ2-3; D is undetermined. Germline V CDR1 and CDR2: MNHEY, SMNVEV (reference sequence). The CDR3 spans 12 residues. V was pared by 5 bases and J by 0 bases, with 3 bases between. The CDR3 loop reads CASSQSTDTQYF. CDR3 in DNA: TGTGCCAGCAGTCAAAGCACAGATACGCAGTATTTT.

The chain couples TRBV11-2 to TRBJ2-3, with TRBD2 matching 11 bases. This CDR3 is built from 14 residues. The V gene end was trimmed by 10 bases and the J gene end by 2 bases; junction bases not matched to a gene: 5. Germline CDR1 is SGHAT and CDR2 is FQNNGV. The CDR3 region is CATLAGGLTDTQYF. CDR3 nucleotide sequence: TGTGCCACCCTAGCGGGGGGACTCACAGATACGCAGTATTTT.

J is TRBJ2-1 and V is TRBV4-2; 8 bases map to TRBD2. CDR3 length: 17 amino acids. Per germline, CDR1 LGHNA and CDR2 YNFKEQ. V lost 0 bases to trimming and J lost 4 bases; unmatched junction nucleotides: 8. CDR3 sequence (DNA): TGTGCCAGCAGCCAAGATGGGGACGGGGGGGCATACAATGAGCAGTTCTTC. Protein sequence: CASSQDGDGGAYNEQFF.

The genes are TRBV6-6 and TRBJ2-2; TRBD2 is a possible D gene (6 bases). Trimming took 8 bases from V and 4 from J, leaving 17 bases between them. Germline CDR1 MNHNY, CDR2 SVGAGI (reference sequence). The CDR3 is 15 amino acids. The CDR3 nucleotides read TGTGCCAGCGAGTCGTCGGGGGTGGGCACCGGGGAGCTGTTTTTT. This codes for CASESSGVGTGELFF.

J is TRBJ1-3 and V is TRBV6-5, with D possibly matching TRBD1 (6 bases). The length of the CDR3 is 15 residues. CDR1 and CDR2 from the germline V gene are MNHEY and SVGAGI. V gave up 6 bases and J gave up 2 bases, with 14 bases separating them. The chain's CDR3 is CASRANRAPGNTIYF. The DNA for the CDR3 is TGTGCCAGCAGAGCAAACAGGGCCCCTGGAAACACCATATATTTT.

The chain carries TRBV6-1 and TRBJ1-2; D remains ambiguous. V was shortened by 8 bases and J by 12 bases, with 10 bases between the two germline ends. The germline CDR1 and CDR2 sequences are MNHNS and SASEGT. The CDR3 sequence is 9 residues long. CDR3 DNA sequence: TGTGCCAGCGGTTGGGCTGACACCTTC. Translated, it gives CASGWADTF.

This sequence joins TRBV2 and TRBJ2-1; 11 bases match TRBD2. CDR3 length equals 17 residues. CDR1 SNHLY and CDR2 FYNNEI come from the germline V gene. The V segment lost 7 bases and the J segment 5 bases; nucleotides outside the gene matches: 13. This CDR3 reads CASTLGSSGGAHNEQFF. The CDR3 region has the DNA TGTGCCAGCACCCTCGGGAGTAGCGGGGGGGCCCACAATGAGCAGTTCTTC.

The chain carries TRBV5-5 and TRBJ1-2; 7 bases are a match to TRBD1. This CDR3 has 15 residues. V dropped 4 bases and J dropped 0; count of bases not matched to a gene: 6. CDR1 SGHKS and CDR2 YYEKEE come from the germline V gene (reference sequence). The CDR3: CASSLRQGANYGYTF. The CDR3 DNA reads as TGTGCCAGCAGCCTCAGACAGGGAGCTAACTATGGCTACACCTTC.

The rearrangement uses TRBV4-2 and TRBJ1-2; D is unresolved. V dropped 2 bases and J dropped 6 bases, with 19 bases sitting between them. Germline CDR1 reads LGHNA; CDR2 reads YNFKEQ. The CDR3 consists of 16 residues. The CDR3 DNA follows: TGTGCCAGCAGCCAACTTAGGCCCGAGGGTATCGATGGCTACACCTTC. Encoded protein: CASSQLRPEGIDGYTF.